This T cell receptor beta chain was profiled in a study of graft-versus-host responses after intestinal transplantation. Overall study findings and caveats: Across patients carrying graft-donor T cell macrochimerism, allografts held high graft-versus-host to host-versus-graft clonal ratios. Early declines in HvG clones that occurred post-transplant were associated with peak circulating GvH clone levels.

Germline CDR1 and CDR2: SQVTM and ANQGSEA. The V end lost 7 bases, the J end lost 6 bases, and 10 bases lay between the germline ends. The CDR3 totals 11 residues. Sequencing was performed with immunoSEQ multiplex PCR; in TCRdb, only in-frame clones are kept and a portion is missing. The sample has 100,000 to 120,000 clones, approximately 92% seen once; the top ten hold less than 0.55%. A word on this clone: Its specificity is not known.

The origin of this receptor is a human donor who received an intestinal transplant. The chain employs TRBV29-1 and TRBJ2-1; tentative D call: TRBD1 (7 bases). Here the sequenced sample was unstimulated CD8+ T cells sorted from spleen or lymph node cells, taken before intestinal transplant. CDR3 DNA sequence: TGCAGCGGTCAGGGGGGCAATGAGCAGTTCTTC. Amino acid sequence: CSGQGGNEQFF.